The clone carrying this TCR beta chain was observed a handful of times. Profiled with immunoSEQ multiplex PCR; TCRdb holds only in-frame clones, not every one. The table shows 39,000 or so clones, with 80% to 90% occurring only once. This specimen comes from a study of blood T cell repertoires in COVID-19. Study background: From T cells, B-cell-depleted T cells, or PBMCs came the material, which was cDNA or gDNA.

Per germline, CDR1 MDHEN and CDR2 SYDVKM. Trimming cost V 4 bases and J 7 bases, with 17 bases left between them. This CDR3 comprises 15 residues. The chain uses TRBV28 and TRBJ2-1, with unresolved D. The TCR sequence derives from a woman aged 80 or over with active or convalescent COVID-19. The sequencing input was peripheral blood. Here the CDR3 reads CASSSNSYHSNEQFF. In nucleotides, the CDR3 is TGTGCCAGCAGTTCAAACAGCTACCACAGTAATGAGCAGTTCTTC.